The 32 T cell receptor beta chains reported below all come from one sample, sequenced in a study of T-cell reconstitution after alpha-beta-depleted transplantation in children. Preparation of the TCRbeta library used unique molecular identifiers. TCRdb re-derived calls from the PCR reads in MiXCR, one entry per CDR3 protein. This table has around 600,000 distinct CDR3 sequences, 16% appearing once. The sequencing used PBMCs from the stem cell graft donor, collected from the stem cell graft. The receptors come from a human donor who donated a stem cell graft to a child with acute myeloid leukemia.

The sample holds many counts of this clonotype. The V gene is TRBV29-1, the J gene TRBJ2-5; D may match TRBD1 or TRBD2 (5 bases each). Deletions cut 3 bases from V and 2 bases from J, with 13 bases between. Germline CDR1 SQVTM, CDR2 ANQGSEA. The CDR3 length is 14 residues. The DNA of the CDR3 is TGCAGCGTTGATTATAGGGACCCTCAAGAGACCCAGTACTTC. The encoded protein is CSVDYRDPQETQYF.

The sample holds many counts of this clonotype. The rearrangement uses TRBV20-1 and TRBJ1-5, with D tentatively TRBD1 (6 bases). Germline V lookup: CDR1 DFQATT, CDR2 SNEGSKA (reference sequence). The CDR3 runs to 15 residues. V was pared by 3 bases and J by 0 bases, with 12 bases between. The CDR3 spells CSASGRGNSNQPQHF. Written as DNA, the CDR3 is TGCAGTGCTAGCGGCAGGGGCAATAGCAATCAGCCCCAGCATTTT.

The genes are TRBV6-1 and TRBJ2-2; 8 bases match TRBD2. This CDR3 is 15 amino acids long. CDR1 MNHNS and CDR2 SASEGT come from the germline V gene. Trimming removed 6 bases from V and 6 bases from J; junction bases left unmatched: 9. This CDR3 reads CASSSGGAPAGELFF. In DNA form, the CDR3 reads TGTGCCAGCAGCTCCGGGGGGGCCCCCGCCGGGGAGCTGTTTTTT.

This clonotype was seen ten or more times. J is TRBJ2-5 and V is TRBV5-6, with 7 bases fitting TRBD1. This CDR3 contains 19 residues. The J segment lost 5 bases and the V segment lost 4 bases, leaving 23 bases of the junction unmatched. Germline loops: CDR1 SGHDT, CDR2 YYEEEE. CDR3 nucleotides: TGTGCCAGCAGCCATATCCAACGTAACAGGGGACGCCATAAGGAGACCCAGTACTTC. Amino acids: CASSHIQRNRGRHKETQYF.

The sample holds one count of this clonotype. The chain carries TRBV12-3 or TRBV12-4 and TRBJ1-4; 9 bases are shared with TRBD1. Trimming cost V 6 bases and J 7 bases; bases outside gene matches: 15. The CDR3 runs 17 residues. DNA of the CDR3: TGTGCCAGCAGGCCGGGACAGGGATTTTTTGGGTTTGAAAAACTGTTTTTT. Its translation is CASRPGQGFFGFEKLFF.

The rearrangement uses TRBV27 and TRBJ2-3; D ambiguous. The germline V and J ends were trimmed by 6 bases and 6 bases, with 16 bases remaining between them. This CDR3 is built from 14 residues. CDR1 is MNHEY, CDR2 SMNVEV, per germline (reference sequence). As DNA, the CDR3 is TGTGCCAGCAGCCCTTTGCGGTTAGATGATACGCAGTATTTT. The encoded protein is CASSPLRLDDTQYF.

The chain has TRBV7-2 and TRBJ2-5, with TRBD2 as a possible D gene (5 bases). The germline V gene encodes CDR1 SGHTA and CDR2 FQGNSA. The CDR3 is 11 amino acids. The ends were cut back, 5 bases at V and 12 bases at J, with 13 bases in the middle. CDR3 nucleotide sequence: TGTGCCAGCAGCCACGGGAAGTTAAAGTACTTC. Translated: CASSHGKLKYF.

This clonotype came up many times. The rearrangement joins TRBV5-1 to TRBJ2-1, with D unclear. Trimming pared 0 bases from V and 10 bases from J, leaving 8 bases between. The CDR3 totals 12 residues. The germline V gene encodes CDR1 SGHRS and CDR2 YFSETQ. CDR3 region: CASSLGEGEQFF. CDR3 DNA sequence: TGCGCCAGCAGCTTGGGGGAAGGAGAGCAGTTCTTC.

This clonotype has at least ten counts. DNA of the CDR3: TGCAGTGCTAGAGATCCTGGAGATCCTAACTATGGCTACACCTTC. Its translation is CSARDPGDPNYGYTF. V and J are TRBV20-1 and TRBJ1-2, with D uncertain. This CDR3 is built from 15 residues. Germline CDR1 is DFQATT and CDR2 is SNEGSKA (reference sequence). V lost 0 bases and J 0 bases, leaving 11 bases between the germline ends.

This clonotype was found a few times. J is TRBJ2-1 and V is TRBV4-3; a possible D gene is TRBD2 (6 bases). The germline V gene has CDR1 LGHNA and CDR2 YSLEER. V gave up 4 bases and J gave up 5 bases, with 9 bases separating them. This CDR3 has 13 residues. Here the CDR3 DNA reads TGCGCCAGCAGCCGCGGGGCGCACAATGAGCAGTTCTTC. Translation: CASSRGAHNEQFF.

The CDR3, as DNA: TGTGCCTGGAGTGTATCGGGGGGCGGAGATACGCAGTATTTT. It translates to CAWSVSGGGDTQYF. This chain uses TRBV30 with TRBJ2-3; a possible D gene is TRBD2 (7 bases). This CDR3 comprises 14 residues. V was cut by 0 bases and J by 5 bases, with 12 bases left in between. Germline values: CDR1 GTSNPN, CDR2 SVGIG (reference sequence).

This clonotype was seen a handful of times. This chain uses TRBV5-1 with TRBJ2-3; TRBD2 is a possible D gene (6 bases). This CDR3 contains 14 residues. Trimming took off 0 bases at V and 5 bases at J, with 10 bases between the two ends. CDR1 is SGHRS, CDR2 YFSETQ, per germline. CDR3 nucleotides: TGCGCCAGCAGCTTGGCCCGGGAGAGAGATACGCAGTATTTT. Translating it yields CASSLARERDTQYF. The full variable domain, with the rest looked up from reference TRBV5-1 and TRBJ2-3, is KAGVTQTPRYLIKTRGQQVTLSCSPISGHRSVSWYQQTPGQGLQFLFEYFSETQRNKGNFPGRFSGRQFSNSRSEMNVSTLELGDSALYLCASSLARERDTQYFGPGTRLTVL.

The chain joins TRBV9 to TRBJ2-5; no definite D call. The CDR3 is 14 residues long. Germline CDR1 is SGDLS and CDR2 is YYNGEE. The V and J ends lost 0 bases and 3 bases respectively, with 9 bases between them. The CDR3 DNA is TGTGCCAGCAGCGTAGGCCAGCAGAAAGAGACCCAGTACTTC. Translated, it gives CASSVGQQKETQYF.

This clonotype has only a few counts. J is TRBJ1-5 and V is TRBV7-2; D might be TRBD1 (5 bases). V dropped 3 bases and J dropped 1 base, with 10 bases sitting between them. Germline V lookup: CDR1 SGHTA, CDR2 FQGNSA. This CDR3 contains 15 residues. The CDR3 sequence: CASSFGGRSNQPQHF. The CDR3 nucleotides read TGTGCCAGCAGCTTTGGGGGTAGGAGCAATCAGCCCCAGCATTTT.

This clonotype was detected ten times or more. J is TRBJ2-2 and V is TRBV6-1; D unclear. Germline CDR1 reads MNHNS; CDR2 reads SASEGT. V was clipped by 7 bases and J by 6 bases, with 15 bases between them. The CDR3 is made up of 14 amino acids. CDR3 residues: CASTETQPPGELFF. DNA of the CDR3: TGTGCCAGCACCGAAACGCAGCCTCCCGGGGAGCTGTTTTTT.

This chain joins TRBV25-1 and TRBJ1-1; 7 positions match TRBD1. CDR1 is MGHDK, CDR2 SYGVNS, per germline. This CDR3 region has 15 residues. V shed 7 bases and J 1 base; nucleotides not matched to a gene: 9. In DNA form, the CDR3 reads TGTGCCAGCAAACTGACAGGGCGGGAGAACACTGAAGCTTTCTTT. It is translated as CASKLTGRENTEAFF.

To note about this clonotype: This sequence may be a read error, since a much larger clone differs from it by one base. J is TRBJ2-3 and V is TRBV13, with D tentatively TRBD1 (6 bases). Judging by the DNA end, TRBJ1-5 fits better; the J call may be wrong. The CDR3 is 14 amino acids. Germline CDR1 PRHDT, CDR2 FYEKMQ (reference sequence). CDR3 protein: CASSQALGGDTQHF. CDR3 bases: TGTGCCAGCAGCCAGGCCCTAGGGGGAGATACGCAGCATTTT.

This clonotype appeared many times. The V and J genes are TRBV7-2 and TRBJ2-7; D is unclear. Per germline, CDR1 SGHTA and CDR2 FQGNSA. The CDR3 totals 12 residues. V shed 2 bases and J shed 0 bases, with 2 bases lying between them. CDR3 amino acids: CASSLTSYEQYF. The CDR3 nucleotides are TGTGCCAGCAGCTTAACCTCCTACGAGCAGTACTTC.

V gene TRBV7-6 combines with J gene TRBJ2-2; 7 nucleotides match TRBD1. This CDR3 region has 19 residues. The J segment lost 2 bases and the V segment lost 9 bases, leaving 21 bases of the junction unmatched. Germline-derived CDR1 and CDR2 are SGHVS and FNYEAQ. In DNA form, the CDR3 reads TGTGCCAGTGTCACAGGGGCGCATACTCTTCCTGTTAACACCGGGGAGCTGTTTTTT. This encodes CASVTGAHTLPVNTGELFF.

The count of this clonotype is one. The CDR3 coding sequence is TGCGCCAGCAGCCCCGGGACAGGGGATTTTTACGAGCAGTACTTC. Its translation is CASSPGTGDFYEQYF. This chain joins TRBV5-1 and TRBJ2-7; 10 positions match TRBD1. CDR3 length: 15 amino acids. J was trimmed by 4 bases and V by 4 bases; bases with no gene match: 8. Germline V CDR1 and CDR2: SGHRS, YFSETQ.

In its sample, this clonotype was seen a few times. V is TRBV12-3 or TRBV12-4 and J is TRBJ1-3; D is unclear. V was trimmed by 6 bases and J by 4 bases, leaving 13 bases between them. The CDR3 runs to 14 residues. The CDR3 sequence is CASRVDRRGNTIYF. The CDR3 coding sequence is TGTGCCAGCAGGGTGGACCGGCGGGGAAACACCATATATTTT.

This clonotype was found many times. The rearrangement uses TRBV20-1 and TRBJ1-3; D gene uncertain. The length of the CDR3 is 13 residues. Trimming cost V 3 bases and J 2 bases, with 8 bases left between them. Germline assignment: CDR1 DFQATT and CDR2 SNEGSKA (reference sequence). CDR3 amino acids: CSASGVTGNTIYF. The DNA for the CDR3 is TGCAGTGCTAGTGGCGTCACTGGAAACACCATATATTTT.

This clonotype has ten or more counts. The DNA for the CDR3 is TGCAGTGCGAGAACAGGGCCAAGGGTCAATGAGCAGTTCTTC. Amino acids: CSARTGPRVNEQFF. The V call is TRBV20-1, the J call TRBJ2-1; TRBD1 is a possible D gene (6 bases). Germline-derived CDR1 and CDR2 are DFQATT and SNEGSKA (reference sequence). The CDR3 runs to 14 residues. The V and J ends lost 6 bases and 6 bases respectively, with 18 bases between them.

This clonotype was seen many times. V usage is TRBV20-1 and J usage is TRBJ2-5, with 13 bases aligning to TRBD2. The ends lost 1 base at V and 5 bases at J; junction bases unmatched: 4. The CDR3 covers 15 residues. The germline CDR1 and CDR2 sequences are DFQATT and SNEGSKA (reference sequence). CDR3 bases: TGCAGTGCTAGAGTGGGGACTAGCGGGGACGAGACCCAGTACTTC. This translates into CSARVGTSGDETQYF.

At least ten counts were recorded for this clonotype. The rearrangement uses TRBV20-1 and TRBJ2-1, with D possibly being TRBD1 (6 bases). The CDR3 runs 12 residues. V gave up 6 bases and J gave up 4 bases, with 10 bases separating them. Germline CDR1 and CDR2: DFQATT and SNEGSKA (reference sequence). CDR3 sequence: CSATGQYNEQFF. CDR3 nucleotide sequence: TGCAGTGCCACCGGACAGTACAATGAGCAGTTCTTC.

The genes are TRBV7-8 and TRBJ1-5, with a possible D match to TRBD1 (6 bases). Germline V CDR1 and CDR2: SGHVS, FQNEAQ. This CDR3 region has 14 residues. The ends were cut back, 4 bases at V and 4 bases at J, with 11 bases in the middle. CDR3 residues: CASSSRQVNQPQHF. In DNA, the CDR3 is TGTGCCAGCAGCTCTAGACAGGTGAATCAGCCCCAGCATTTT. The complete variable domain, with remaining parts taken from reference TRBV7-8 and TRBJ1-5, reads GAGVSQSPRYKVAKRGQDVALRCDPISGHVSLFWYQQALGQGPEFLTYFQNEAQLDKSGLPSDRFFAERPEGSVSTLKIQRTQQEDSAVYLCASSSRQVNQPQHFGDGTRLSIL.

There are many counts of this clonotype. CDR3 protein: CASSPLEYGYTF. The CDR3 DNA reads as TGTGCCAGCAGCCCGCTGGAATATGGCTACACCTTC. The V call is TRBV5-5, the J call TRBJ1-2; D gene ambiguous. Germline CDR1 reads SGHKS; CDR2 reads YYEKEE (reference sequence). Trimming cost V 4 bases and J 5 bases, with 9 bases left between them. The CDR3 extends over 12 amino acids.

This chain joins TRBV5-1 and TRBJ2-1, with 8 bases matching TRBD1. The germline CDR1 and CDR2 sequences are SGHRS and YFSETQ. V lost 4 bases, J lost 8 bases, and 17 bases stayed unmatched. This CDR3 comprises 17 residues. This CDR3 reads CASSPEGAGGMLDEQFF. The CDR3 bases are TGCGCCAGCAGCCCAGAAGGGGCAGGGGGCATGTTGGATGAGCAGTTCTTC. The variable domain in full, with the rest retrieved from reference TRBV5-1 and TRBJ2-1, is KAGVTQTPRYLIKTRGQQVTLSCSPISGHRSVSWYQQTPGQGLQFLFEYFSETQRNKGNFPGRFSGRQFSNSRSEMNVSTLELGDSALYLCASSPEGAGGMLDEQFFGPGTRLTVL.

A single count supports this clonotype. A much larger clone sits a single nucleotide away, making a read error possible. The chain carries TRBV20-1 and TRBJ2-5; 8 nucleotides line up with TRBD1. The CDR3 loop spans 16 amino acids. The germline V gene has CDR1 DFQATT and CDR2 SNEGSKA (reference sequence). Germline trimming cut 6 bases from V and 4 bases from J; bases unmatched to any gene: 16. This chain's CDR3 is CSAPNLFETGAETQYF. CDR3 in DNA: TGCAGTGCCCCAAACCTCTTCGAGACAGGGGCAGAGACCCAGTACTTC.

The rearrangement links TRBV12-3 or TRBV12-4 to TRBJ2-3; no firm D call. Trimming removed 2 bases from V and 3 bases from J, with 9 bases in between. CDR3 length: 14 residues. In nucleotides, the CDR3 is TGTGCCAGCAGTTTAAGAGGAGTTACAGATACGCAGTATTTT. Its protein is CASSLRGVTDTQYF.

This clonotype occurred many times. The chain couples TRBV20-1 to TRBJ1-6; D remains unclear. The CDR3 sequence is 12 residues long. Germline V gene lookup returns CDR1 DFQATT and CDR2 SNEGSKA (reference sequence). V was shortened by 3 bases and J by 7 bases, with 7 bases between the two germline ends. CDR3 residues: CSARNRNSPLHF. The CDR3 nucleotides read TGCAGTGCTAGGAACAGAAATTCACCCCTCCACTTT.

The J gene is TRBJ2-2, the V gene TRBV5-1; D is unclear. Germline V gene lookup returns CDR1 SGHRS and CDR2 YFSETQ. The CDR3 is made up of 14 amino acids. V gave up 7 bases and J gave up 7 bases, with 17 bases separating them. CDR3 loop: CASGSRREGGELFF. Here the CDR3 DNA reads TGCGCCAGCGGTTCGAGGAGAGAAGGCGGGGAGCTGTTTTTT.